The rows below give T cell receptor beta chains drawn from one sample of a study of T cell clones after liver transplantation. Sequencing was performed with immunoSEQ multiplex PCR; in TCRdb, only in-frame clones are kept and a portion is missing. The profile shows about 75,000 clones, approximately 80% of them singletons. The sequences come from CD4+ T cells from blood, collected less than 50 months after liver transplant. The receptor set was obtained from a human patient who received a liver transplant. Some T cells may have originated in the graft donor. Both conserved end residues are part of each CDR3. The D gene is left open where the match is weak. Clone size is stated in some rows and not others, as once, few, many or a class when expanded.

TRBJ2-3 | TRBD1 | NA | 17 | TRBV13 | CASSLLTGGRSTDTQYF | TGTGCCAGCAGCTTACTTACAGGGGGCCGGAGCACAGATACGCAGTATTTT
TRBJ2-5 | TRBD2 | once | 17 | TRBV4-1 | CASSQDRGGLLPAAQYF | TGCGCCAGCAGCCAAGATCGGGGGGGTCTTCTCCCGGCGGCCCAGTACTTC
TRBJ1-4 | NA | NA | 16 | TRBV6-6 | CASSYAPGQRGEKLFF | TGTGCCAGCAGTTACGCTCCGGGCCAAAGGGGGGAAAAACTGTTTTTT
TRBJ1-1 | TRBD1 | NA | 13 | TRBV7-2 | CASSPDRLGEAFF | TGTGCCAGCAGCCCGGACAGGTTAGGTGAAGCTTTCTTT
TRBJ1-2 | NA | NA | 16 | TRBV28 | CASSSEGQGRSYGYTF | TGTGCCAGCAGTTCAGAGGGCCAGGGGCGGAGCTATGGCTACACCTTC
TRBJ2-3 | TRBD2 | NA | 15 | TRBV29-1 | CSVAGRGDLTDTQYF | TGCAGCGTTGCTGGGAGGGGCGATTTAACAGATACGCAGTATTTT
TRBJ1-1 | NA | NA | 14 | TRBV4-3 | CASSQAGVLAEAFF | TGCGCCAGCAGCCAAGCAGGGGTGTTGGCTGAAGCTTTCTTT
TRBJ2-7 | TRBD1 | NA | 12 | TRBV29-1 | CSVRGQGDEQYF | TGCAGCGTTCGGGGACAGGGCGACGAGCAGTACTTC
TRBJ1-1 | NA | NA | 14 | TRBV11-2 | CASSAAGYGTEAFF | TGTGCCAGCAGCGCGGCAGGGTACGGCACTGAAGCTTTCTTT
TRBJ1-2 | NA | once | 12 | TRBV28 | CASRGMLYGYTF | TGTGCCAGCAGAGGGATGCTTTATGGCTACACCTTC